This TCR beta chain stems from a study of shared clonotypes between healthy human individuals. Profiling relied on immunoSEQ multiplex PCR, and the TCRdb table lists in-frame clones only, not all of them. The sample lists about 1.5 million clones; approximately 98% were seen once. Comments on this clone: Sequence at one end of the junction differs from germline and may be a read error.

This CDR3 has 15 residues. Germline values: CDR1 MNHEY, CDR2 SMNVEV (reference sequence). Sequences were obtained from naive CD4+ T cells sorted from blood. The subset denotes: CD45RA+ positively selected. The J gene is TRBJ2-1, the V gene TRBV27; TRBD2 matches 14 bases. The source of this sequence is a man aged 25-45 years in good health. CDR3 protein: CASTVWGLAGAPRIF. The CDR3 region has the DNA TGTGCCAGCACCGTTTGGGGACTAGCGGGAGCCCCCCGTATCTTC.